Below, 18 T cell receptor beta chains from the same sample are listed, as sequenced in a study of T cell repertoires in cytomegalovirus infection. MiXCR, applied by TCRdb to the reads, yields one record per CDR3 protein. Among approximately 76,000 distinct CDR3 sequences listed, 20% to 30% were seen once. The antigens for these receptors are not known. The material sequenced was CD8+ T cells from cultured PBMCs, taken from culture after CMV antigen stimulation. The receptors originated from a human donor in good health (CMV status not recorded). Some clones in this sample may be carry-over from other donors' samples.

This clonotype was counted only a few times. V is TRBV30 and J is TRBJ1-1; D ambiguous. Trimming shortened V by 2 bases and J by 2 bases, and 9 bases separated the two germline ends. The CDR3 runs 13 residues. The germline V gene encodes CDR1 GTSNPN and CDR2 SVGIG (reference sequence). The CDR3 DNA reads TGTGCCTGGAGTATAACAGCAAACACTGAAGCTTTCTTT. Its translation: CAWSITANTEAFF.

This clonotype appeared a few times. The chain is built from TRBV27 and TRBJ2-7; 13 nucleotides match TRBD2. Germline V CDR1 and CDR2: MNHEY, SMNVEV (reference sequence). This CDR3 region has 15 residues. Trimming removed 5 bases from V and 6 bases from J; junction bases left unmatched: 7. The CDR3 spells CASSARLAGGPEQYF. The CDR3 DNA follows: TGTGCCAGCAGTGCGCGACTAGCGGGAGGCCCCGAGCAGTACTTC.

This clonotype was recorded a few times. The chain joins TRBV19 to TRBJ2-1; D not resolved. Trimming took off 7 bases at V and 0 bases at J, with 16 bases between the two ends. CDR1 LNHDA and CDR2 SQIVND come from the germline V gene (reference sequence). This CDR3 spans 16 amino acids. The CDR3, as DNA: TGTGCCAGTACCTCTGGTGGGGATAGCTCCTACAATGAGCAGTTCTTC. Amino acid sequence: CASTSGGDSSYNEQFF.

This clonotype was detected only once. The chain joins TRBV10-3 to TRBJ1-1, with TRBD1 identical over 7 bases. In germline, CDR1 is ENHRY, CDR2 SYGVKD. The CDR3 spans 15 residues. V trimming: 2 bases; J trimming: 0 bases; junction bases outside the gene matches: 3. CDR3 protein: CAISEKTGLNTEAFF. CDR3 nucleotide sequence: TGTGCCATCAGTGAGAAGACAGGGTTGAACACTGAAGCTTTCTTT.

V is TRBV28 and J is TRBJ2-3; 7 bases fit TRBD2. This CDR3 comprises 16 residues. V gave up 5 bases and J gave up 5 bases; unmatched junction bases: 13. Germline lookup yields CDR1 MDHEN and CDR2 SYDVKM. The CDR3 sequence: CASSRPAGTLKDTQYF. The CDR3 region has the DNA TGTGCCAGCAGTCGACCAGCGGGGACCCTGAAAGATACGCAGTATTTT.

This clonotype was recorded at least ten times. This chain uses TRBV12-3 or TRBV12-4 with TRBJ2-5; tentatively, D is TRBD1 (7 bases). This CDR3 region has 16 residues. Trimming left V 5 bases short and J 2 bases short, with 18 bases between. This CDR3 is CASSPGGQQVQETQYF. In DNA form, the CDR3 reads TGTGCCAGCAGTCCCGGGGGACAGCAAGTTCAAGAGACCCAGTACTTC.

In its sample, this clonotype was seen a few times. V usage is TRBV10-3 and J usage is TRBJ1-1, with TRBD1 as a possible D gene (6 bases). The CDR3 has 12 residues. With 10 bases removed from V and 1 base from J, the gap between germline ends came to 10 bases. Germline values: CDR1 ENHRY, CDR2 SYGVKD. The CDR3 DNA reads as TGTGCCACCCTAGGGGGGAACACTGAAGCTTTCTTT. This sequence encodes CATLGGNTEAFF.

V and J are TRBV28 and TRBJ2-1; D not certain. Germline V CDR1 and CDR2: MDHEN, SYDVKM. The CDR3 sequence is 10 residues long. Trimming left V 6 bases short and J 5 bases short, with 2 bases between. The CDR3 nucleotides read TGTGCCAGCAGGCACAATGAGCAGTTCTTC. Protein sequence: CASRHNEQFF.

This clonotype was seen just once. V gene TRBV5-6 combines with J gene TRBJ2-3, with TRBD2 as a possible D gene (5 bases). The ends were cut back, 2 bases at V and 4 bases at J, with 17 bases in the middle. This CDR3 is 16 amino acids long. CDR1 SGHDT and CDR2 YYEEEE come from the germline V gene. CDR3 region: CASSFGKTGRADTQYF. As DNA, the CDR3 is TGTGCCAGCAGCTTCGGGAAGACGGGCCGGGCAGATACGCAGTATTTT.

V gene TRBV7-6 combines with J gene TRBJ2-7; the D is unclear. CDR1 and CDR2 from the germline V gene are SGHVS and FNYEAQ. V lost 5 bases, J lost 5 bases, and 13 bases lay in between. CDR3 length: 13 residues. The CDR3 sequence is CASSLDPSHEQYF. In nucleotides, the CDR3 is TGTGCCAGCAGCCTCGACCCTTCCCACGAGCAGTACTTC.

This clonotype has a handful of counts. The chain recombines TRBV7-6 with TRBJ2-1; D ambiguous. The V gene's germline CDR1 is SGHVS and CDR2 FNYEAQ. The CDR3 has 11 amino acids. The ends were cut back, 3 bases at V and 8 bases at J, with 5 bases in the middle. This CDR3 is CASSFAYEQFF. The CDR3 DNA sequence: TGTGCCAGCAGCTTCGCCTATGAGCAGTTCTTC.

The chain recombines TRBV9 with TRBJ2-6, with 12 bases identical to TRBD1. Germline values: CDR1 SGDLS, CDR2 YYNGEE. This CDR3 contains 19 residues. After removal of 3 bases from V and 1 base from J, the junction contained 8 bases not matched to a gene. Here the CDR3 reads CASSAALGQGASGANVLTF. In DNA, the CDR3 is TGTGCCAGCAGCGCCGCCTTGGGACAGGGGGCGTCTGGGGCCAACGTCCTGACTTTC.

The chain carries TRBV9 and TRBJ2-1, with 8 bases identical to TRBD1. CDR1 is SGDLS, CDR2 YYNGEE, per germline. V gave up 3 bases and J gave up 7 bases; unmatched junction bases: 15. The length of the CDR3 is 17 residues. The CDR3 is CASSAPGQAITQNEQFF. CDR3 bases: TGTGCCAGCAGCGCCCCGGGACAGGCAATTACTCAGAATGAGCAGTTCTTC.

This clonotype has at least ten counts. The chain joins TRBV6-2 or TRBV6-3 to TRBJ2-3; D possibly corresponds to TRBD2 (5 bases). Germline V lookup: CDR1 MNHEY, CDR2 SVGEGT. V lost 4 bases and J lost 2, with 10 bases in between. The CDR3 totals 14 residues. The CDR3 reads CASSWRPLTDTQYF. In DNA form, the CDR3 reads TGTGCCAGCAGTTGGAGGCCCCTCACAGATACGCAGTATTTT.

The V gene is TRBV25-1, the J gene TRBJ2-1, with D perhaps TRBD1 or TRBD2 (5 bases each). CDR1 is MGHDK, CDR2 SYGVNS, per germline. The CDR3 is 17 residues long. V was shortened by 4 bases and J by 9 bases, with 25 bases between the two germline ends. This chain's CDR3 is CASSGRASDDDGGEQFF. CDR3 nucleotides: TGTGCCAGCAGTGGAAGGGCTTCTGATGATGATGGGGGTGAGCAGTTCTTC.

In its sample, this clonotype was seen many times. The chain uses TRBV24-1 and TRBJ1-4, with TRBD1 matching over 9 bases. Per the germline V gene, CDR1 is KGHDR and CDR2 is SFDVKD. The CDR3 loop spans 16 amino acids. With V trimmed by 3 bases and J by 5 bases, 6 bases remained unmatched. The CDR3 here is CATSDKTGTGNEKLFF. The CDR3 nucleotides read TGTGCCACCAGTGATAAAACCGGGACAGGGAATGAAAAACTGTTTTTT.

The V gene is TRBV14, the J gene TRBJ1-5; D is perhaps TRBD1 (6 bases). The V gene's germline CDR1 is SGHDN and CDR2 FVKESK. V lost 4 bases and J lost 2, with 21 bases in between. This CDR3 spans 18 amino acids. CDR3 DNA sequence: TGTGCCAGCAGCCTCGACCGACAGGTGTGGGGAGGCAATCAGCCCCAGCATTTT. Protein product: CASSLDRQVWGGNQPQHF.

This clonotype came up a few times. The chain is built from TRBV23-1 and TRBJ2-3; 12 bases map to TRBD2. TRBV23-1 is an ORF for which the function is uncertain. Trimming at V came to 4 bases and at J to 2 bases, leaving 4 bases not matched to a gene. The CDR3 sequence is 16 residues long. CDR3 nucleotide sequence: TGCGCCAGCAGTCGACTAGCGGGGGCCTACACAGATACGCAGTATTTT. Translation gives CASSRLAGAYTDTQYF.